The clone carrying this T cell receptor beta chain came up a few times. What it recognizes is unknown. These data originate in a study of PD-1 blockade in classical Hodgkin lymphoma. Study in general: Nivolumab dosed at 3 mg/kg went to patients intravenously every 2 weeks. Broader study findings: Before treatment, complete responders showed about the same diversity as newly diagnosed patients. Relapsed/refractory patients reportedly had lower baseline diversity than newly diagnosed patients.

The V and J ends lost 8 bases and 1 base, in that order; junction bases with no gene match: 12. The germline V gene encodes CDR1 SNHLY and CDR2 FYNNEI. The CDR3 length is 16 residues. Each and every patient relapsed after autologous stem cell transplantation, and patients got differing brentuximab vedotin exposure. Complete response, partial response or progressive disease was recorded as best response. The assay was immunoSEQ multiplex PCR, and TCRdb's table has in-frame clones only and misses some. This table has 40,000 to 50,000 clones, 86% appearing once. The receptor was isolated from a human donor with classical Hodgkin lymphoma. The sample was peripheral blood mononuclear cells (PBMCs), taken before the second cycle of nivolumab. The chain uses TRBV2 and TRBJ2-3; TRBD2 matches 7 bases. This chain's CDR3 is CASRSLFAGGTDTQYF. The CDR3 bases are TGTGCCAGCCGATCCCTCTTCGCGGGGGGCACAGATACGCAGTATTTT. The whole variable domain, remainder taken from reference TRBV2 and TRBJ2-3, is EPEVTQTPSHQVTQMGQEVILRCVPISNHLYFYWYRQILGQKVEFLVSFYNNEISEKSEIFDDQFSVERPDGSNFTLKIRSTKLEDSAMYFCASRSLFAGGTDTQYFGPGTRLTVL.